These 7 T cell receptor beta chains share one sample of origin, sequenced in a study of regulatory T cells in long-lasting Graves disease (dated by TCRdb to 2020 to 2022). Explained via the paper, the time point label denotes: persistent/refractory GD, antithyroid drugs over 5 years with positive TRAb. RNA was extracted from PBMCs in TRIzol for both TCR sequencing and RNA sequencing. The library was generated by multiplex PCR. The listed sequencing device is Illumina HiSeq 4000. TCR beta libraries were built with iRepertoire HTBI primers and Arm-PCR amplification of CDR3 regions. TCRdb reran the public reads through fastp at Q25 and MiXCR, keeping productive beta chains. CDR3 protein duplicates are merged, each entry listing the most common genes and DNA. The sample table shows over 450,000 distinct CDR3 sequences, and about 22% are seen once. The top ten hold 6.5% to 9% of the sample. This material consisted of peripheral blood mononuclear cells (PBMCs), taken when the disease was refractory, from a patient treated with antithyroid drugs. The receptors derive from a female donor with Graves disease.

V and J are TRBV7-9 and TRBJ2-6; D is perhaps TRBD1 or TRBD2 (5 bases each). Germline CDR1 is SEHNR and CDR2 is FQNEAQ (reference sequence). V lost 2 bases and J 0 bases, leaving 20 bases between the germline ends. The CDR3 length is 20 residues. The CDR3, as DNA: TGTGCCAGCAGCTTATTTCCAGGGCAATTTAGCGCCTCTGGGGCCAACGTCCTGACTTTC. It is translated as CASSLFPGQFSASGANVLTF.

This clonotype has at least ten counts. The CDR3 nucleotides are TGTGCCAGCAGTTTATATTTGGGTTCAACCCAAGAGACCCAGTACTTC. Its translation is CASSLYLGSTQETQYF. The chain employs TRBV12-3 or TRBV12-4 and TRBJ2-5, with no clear D. The V end was cut by 2 bases, the J end by 1 base, with 14 bases between. The CDR3 loop spans 16 amino acids.

This clonotype was observed many times. The gene calls are TRBV29-1 and TRBJ1-5; D is unclear. The V end was cut by 2 bases, the J end by 3 bases, with 8 bases between. From germline, CDR1 is SQVTM and CDR2 ANQGSEA. This CDR3 is 13 amino acids long. CDR3 DNA: TGCAGCGTTGAAATGGGGTCCAATCAGCCCCAGCATTTT. This gives the protein CSVEMGSNQPQHF.

The gene calls are TRBV5-1 and TRBJ2-2; TRBD1 is a possible D gene (7 bases). Trimming pared 3 bases from V and 0 bases from J, leaving 12 bases between. The CDR3 length is 16 residues. Germline V gene lookup returns CDR1 SGHRS and CDR2 YFSETQ. The CDR3 is CASSSTGEANTGELFF. Here the CDR3 DNA reads TGCGCCAGCAGCTCAACAGGGGAGGCGAACACCGGGGAGCTGTTTTTT.

The sample holds many counts of this clonotype. This chain links TRBV11-3 with TRBJ1-1; D is perhaps TRBD1 (5 bases). The V end lost 4 bases, the J end lost 2 bases, and 14 bases lay between the germline ends. This CDR3 contains 15 residues. Germline-derived CDR1 and CDR2 are SGHNT and YENEEA. The CDR3: CASSSETALNTEAFF. DNA of the CDR3: TGTGCCAGCAGCTCGGAGACAGCACTAAACACTGAAGCTTTCTTT.

This clonotype was observed a single time. A read error is possible here, since a much larger clone lies one base away. The gene calls are TRBV11-1 and TRBJ2-7; D might be TRBD1 (6 bases). Germline CDR1 SGHAT, CDR2 FQDESV (reference sequence). The CDR3 has 15 residues. The CDR3 region has the DNA TGTGCCAGCAGCTTAGAGGCGGCCAGGGGCGACGAGCAGCACTTC. It encodes CASSLEAARGDEQHF.

CDR3 nucleotides: TGCAGTGCTAGAGATGCGGGGGGGTACGACGAGCAGTACTTC. Residues: CSARDAGGYDEQYF. V is TRBV20-1 and J is TRBJ2-7; 9 bases map to TRBD2. With V trimmed by 0 bases and J by 5 bases, 5 bases remained unmatched. CDR1 DFQATT and CDR2 SNEGSKA come from the germline V gene (reference sequence). The CDR3 has 14 residues.